The sequence of this T cell receptor (beta chain) was determined in a study of T-cell reconstitution after alpha-beta-depleted transplantation in children. Study-level findings and limits: From newly produced T cells came most of the T-cell counts and diversity one year after transplant.

This CDR3 region has 13 residues. The V gene lost 1 base and the J gene lost 7 bases, with 11 bases spanning the gap. The V gene's germline CDR1 is DFQATT and CDR2 SNEGSKA (reference sequence). To note about this clonotype: No antigen is known for it.

Researchers prepared the TCRbeta library using unique molecular identifiers, the study reports. One entry per CDR3 protein results from TCRdb running MiXCR on the PCR reads. The table includes around 960,000 distinct CDR3 sequences, roughly 29% detected once. The rearrangement uses TRBV20-1 and TRBJ2-1; D possibly corresponds to TRBD1 (5 bases). This TCR came from a boy under three years old who had a stem cell transplant for SCID, so the T cells may come from the graft donor. The sequencing here drew on PBMCs, mostly from graft donor cells, taken 360 days after TCRalphabeta/CD19-depleted stem cell transplant. CDR3 coding DNA: TGCAGTGCTAGAGTGTGGGGCTCGAATGAGCAGTTCTTC. It is translated as CSARVWGSNEQFF.